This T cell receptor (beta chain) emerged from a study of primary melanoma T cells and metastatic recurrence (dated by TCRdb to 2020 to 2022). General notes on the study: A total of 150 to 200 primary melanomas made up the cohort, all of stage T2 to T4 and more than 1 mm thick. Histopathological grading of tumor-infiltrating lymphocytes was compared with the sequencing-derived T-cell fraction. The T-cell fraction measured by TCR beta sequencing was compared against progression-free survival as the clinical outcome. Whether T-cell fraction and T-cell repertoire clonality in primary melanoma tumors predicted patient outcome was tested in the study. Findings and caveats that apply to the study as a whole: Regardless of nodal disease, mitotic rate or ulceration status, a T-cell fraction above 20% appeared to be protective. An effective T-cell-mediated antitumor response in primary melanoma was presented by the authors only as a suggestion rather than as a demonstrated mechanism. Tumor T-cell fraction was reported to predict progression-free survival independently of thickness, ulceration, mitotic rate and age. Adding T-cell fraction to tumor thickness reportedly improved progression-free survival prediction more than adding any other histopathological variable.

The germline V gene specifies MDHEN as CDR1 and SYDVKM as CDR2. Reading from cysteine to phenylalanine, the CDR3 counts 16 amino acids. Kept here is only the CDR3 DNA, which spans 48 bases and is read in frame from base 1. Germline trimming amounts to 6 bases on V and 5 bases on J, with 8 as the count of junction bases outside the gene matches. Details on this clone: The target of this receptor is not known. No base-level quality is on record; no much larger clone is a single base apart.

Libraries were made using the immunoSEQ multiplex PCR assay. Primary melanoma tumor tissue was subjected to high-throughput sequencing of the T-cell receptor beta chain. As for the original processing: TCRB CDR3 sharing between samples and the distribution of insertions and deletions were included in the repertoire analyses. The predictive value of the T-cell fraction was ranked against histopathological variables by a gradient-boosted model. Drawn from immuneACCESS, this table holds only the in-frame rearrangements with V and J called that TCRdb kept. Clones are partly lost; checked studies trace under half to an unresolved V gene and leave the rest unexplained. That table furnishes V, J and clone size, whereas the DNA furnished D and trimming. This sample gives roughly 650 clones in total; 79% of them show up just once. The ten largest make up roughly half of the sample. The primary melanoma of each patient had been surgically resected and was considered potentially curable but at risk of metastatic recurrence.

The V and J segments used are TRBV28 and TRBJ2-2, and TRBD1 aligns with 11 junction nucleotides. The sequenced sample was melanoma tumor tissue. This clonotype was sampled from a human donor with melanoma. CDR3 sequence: CASRKGQGADTGELFF. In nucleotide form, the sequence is TGTGCCAGCAGGAAAGGACAGGGGGCAGATACCGGGGAGCTGTTTTTT. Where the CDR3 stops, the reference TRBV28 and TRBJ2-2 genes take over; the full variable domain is DVKVTQSSRYLVKRTGEKVFLECVQDMDHENMFWYRQDPGLGLRLIYFSYDVKMKEKGDIPEGYSVSREKKERFSLILESASTNQTSMYLCASRKGQGADTGELFFGEGSRLTVL.